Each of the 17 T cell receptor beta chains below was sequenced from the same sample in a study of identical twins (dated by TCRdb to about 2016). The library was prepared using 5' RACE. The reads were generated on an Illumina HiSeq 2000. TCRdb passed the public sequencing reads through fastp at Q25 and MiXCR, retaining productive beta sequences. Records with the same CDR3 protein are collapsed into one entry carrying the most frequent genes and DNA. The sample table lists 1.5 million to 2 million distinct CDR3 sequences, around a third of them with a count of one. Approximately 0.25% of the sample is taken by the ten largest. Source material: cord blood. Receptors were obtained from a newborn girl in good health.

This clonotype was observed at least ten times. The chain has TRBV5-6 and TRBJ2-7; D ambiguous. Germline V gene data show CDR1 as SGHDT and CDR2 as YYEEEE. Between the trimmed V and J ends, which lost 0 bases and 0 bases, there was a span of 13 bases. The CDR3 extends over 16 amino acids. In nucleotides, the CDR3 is TGTGCCAGCAGCTTGGCCTACTCCGGGCTCTCCTACGAGCAGTACTTC. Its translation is CASSLAYSGLSYEQYF. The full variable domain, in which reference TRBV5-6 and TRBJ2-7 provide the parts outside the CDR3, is DAGVTQSPTHLIKTRGQQVTLRCSPKSGHDTVSWYQQALGQGPQFIFQYYEEEERQRGNFPDRFSGHQFPNYSSELNVNALLLGDSALYLCASSLAYSGLSYEQYFGPGTRLTVT.

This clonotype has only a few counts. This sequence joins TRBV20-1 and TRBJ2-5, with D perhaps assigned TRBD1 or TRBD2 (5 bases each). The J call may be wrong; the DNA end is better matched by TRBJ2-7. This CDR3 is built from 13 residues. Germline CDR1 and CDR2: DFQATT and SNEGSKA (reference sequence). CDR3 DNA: TGCAGTGCTAGAAGATGGGGGTTGGACGAGCAGTACTTC. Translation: CSARRWGLDEQYF.

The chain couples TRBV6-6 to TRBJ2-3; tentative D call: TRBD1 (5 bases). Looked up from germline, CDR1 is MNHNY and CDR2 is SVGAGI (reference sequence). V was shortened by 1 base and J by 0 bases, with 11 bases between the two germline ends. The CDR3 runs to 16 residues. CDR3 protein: CASSYLTAPSTDTQYF. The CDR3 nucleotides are TGTGCCAGCAGTTACTTGACAGCTCCTAGCACAGATACGCAGTATTTT.

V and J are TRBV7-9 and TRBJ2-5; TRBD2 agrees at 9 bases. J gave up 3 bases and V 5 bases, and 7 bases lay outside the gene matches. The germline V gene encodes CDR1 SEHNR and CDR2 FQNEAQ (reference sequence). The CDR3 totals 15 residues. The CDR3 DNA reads TGTGCCAGCAGCCCCCGACTAGCGGCTAAAGAGACCCAGTACTTC. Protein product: CASSPRLAAKETQYF. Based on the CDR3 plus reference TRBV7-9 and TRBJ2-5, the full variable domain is DTGVSQNPRHKITKRGQNVTFRCDPISEHNRLYWYRQTLGQGPEFLTYFQNEAQLEKSRLLSDRFSAERPKGSFSTLEIQRTEQGDSAMYLCASSPRLAAKETQYFGPGTRLLVL.

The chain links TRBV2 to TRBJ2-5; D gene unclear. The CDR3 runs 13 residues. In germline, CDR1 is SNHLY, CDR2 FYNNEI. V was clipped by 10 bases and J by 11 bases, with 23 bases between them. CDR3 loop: CATGHLEADEQYF. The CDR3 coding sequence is TGTGCCACCGGGCACTTAGAAGCCGATGAGCAGTACTTC. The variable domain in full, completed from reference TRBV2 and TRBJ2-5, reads EPEVTQTPSHQVTQMGQEVILRCVPISNHLYFYWYRQILGQKVEFLVSFYNNEISEKSEIFDDQFSVERPDGSNFTLKIRSTKLEDSAMYFCATGHLEADEQYFGPGTRLLVL.

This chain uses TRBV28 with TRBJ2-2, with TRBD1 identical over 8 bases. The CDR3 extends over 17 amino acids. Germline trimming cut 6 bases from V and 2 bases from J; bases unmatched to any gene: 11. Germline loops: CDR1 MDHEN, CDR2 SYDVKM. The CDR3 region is CASSAQGARGNTGELFF. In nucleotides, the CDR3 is TGTGCCAGCAGCGCGCAGGGGGCGCGGGGTAACACCGGGGAGCTGTTTTTT.

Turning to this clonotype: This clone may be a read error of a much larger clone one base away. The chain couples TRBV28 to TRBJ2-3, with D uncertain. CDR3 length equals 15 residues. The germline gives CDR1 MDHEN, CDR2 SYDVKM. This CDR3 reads CASSLGSTNTDTRYF. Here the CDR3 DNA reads TGTGCCAGCAGCTTGGGTTCGACAAACACAGATACGCGGTATTTT.

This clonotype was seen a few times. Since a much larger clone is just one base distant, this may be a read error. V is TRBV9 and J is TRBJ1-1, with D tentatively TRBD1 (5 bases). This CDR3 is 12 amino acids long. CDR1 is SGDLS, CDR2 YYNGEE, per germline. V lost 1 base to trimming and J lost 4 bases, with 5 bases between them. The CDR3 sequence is CASSVQGTEAFF. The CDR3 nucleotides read TGTGCCAGCAGCGTACAGGGCACTGAAGCTTTCTTT.

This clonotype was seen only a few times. As DNA, the CDR3 is TGCAGTGCTAGAGATGTGATAGGGGCCTATGGCTACACCTTC. Translated, it gives CSARDVIGAYGYTF. J is TRBJ1-2 and V is TRBV20-1, with D possibly being TRBD1 (5 bases). V was pared by 0 bases and J by 4 bases, with 12 bases between. The CDR3 has 14 amino acids. Germline V gives CDR1 DFQATT, CDR2 SNEGSKA (reference sequence).

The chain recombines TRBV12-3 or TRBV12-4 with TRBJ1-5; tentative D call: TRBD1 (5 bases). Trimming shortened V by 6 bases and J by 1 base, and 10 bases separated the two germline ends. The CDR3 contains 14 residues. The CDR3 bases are TGTGCCAGCAGGGTGGGGGGGAGCAATCAGCCCCAGCATTTT. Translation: CASRVGGSNQPQHF.

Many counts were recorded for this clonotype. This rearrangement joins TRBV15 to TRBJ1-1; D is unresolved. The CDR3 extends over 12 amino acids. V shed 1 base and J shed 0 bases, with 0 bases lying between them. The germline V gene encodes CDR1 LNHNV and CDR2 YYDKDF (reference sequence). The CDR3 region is CATSRVNTEAFF. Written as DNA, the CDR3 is TGTGCCACCAGCAGAGTGAACACTGAAGCTTTCTTT. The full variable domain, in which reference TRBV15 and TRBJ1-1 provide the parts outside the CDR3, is DAMVIQNPRYQVTQFGKPVTLSCSQTLNHNVMYWYQQKSSQAPKLLFHYYDKDFNNEADTPDNFQSRRPNTSFCFLDIRSPGLGDTAMYLCATSRVNTEAFFGQGTRLTVV.

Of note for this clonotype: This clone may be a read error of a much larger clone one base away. The CDR3 region is CASSLLAMYSYNEQYF. In DNA form, the CDR3 reads TGTGCCAGCAGCTTACTAGCCATGTACTCCTACAATGAGCAGTACTTC. This sequence joins TRBV7-2 and TRBJ2-1; D is possibly TRBD2 (5 bases). The end of the DNA aligns better with TRBJ2-7, so the J call may be wrong. The CDR3 length is 16 residues. Germline V lookup: CDR1 SGHTA, CDR2 FQGNSA.

The CDR3, as DNA: TGTGCCAGCAGCTATCGCGGGGGGTCGACTAGCGGGAGGGCCCGCTACGAGCAGTACTTC. This codes for CASSYRGGSTSGRARYEQYF. The chain recombines TRBV12-3 or TRBV12-4 with TRBJ2-7; TRBD2 aligns across 14 bases. This CDR3 region has 20 residues. V trimming: 6 bases; J trimming: 3 bases; junction bases outside the gene matches: 19.

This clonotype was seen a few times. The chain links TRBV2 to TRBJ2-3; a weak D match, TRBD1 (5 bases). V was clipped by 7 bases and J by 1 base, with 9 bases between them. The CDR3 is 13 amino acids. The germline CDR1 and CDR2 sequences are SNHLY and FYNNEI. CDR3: CASKLGGTDTQYF. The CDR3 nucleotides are TGTGCCAGCAAGCTAGGGGGCACAGATACGCAGTATTTT.

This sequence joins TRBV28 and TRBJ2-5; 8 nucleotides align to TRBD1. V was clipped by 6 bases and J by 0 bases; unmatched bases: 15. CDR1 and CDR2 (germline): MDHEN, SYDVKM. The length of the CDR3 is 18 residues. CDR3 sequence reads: CASSDRGLFHLYQETQYF. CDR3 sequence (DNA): TGTGCCAGCAGCGACAGGGGTCTTTTCCATTTGTACCAAGAGACCCAGTACTTC. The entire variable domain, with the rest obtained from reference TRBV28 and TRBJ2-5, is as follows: DVKVTQSSRYLVKRTGEKVFLECVQDMDHENMFWYRQDPGLGLRLIYFSYDVKMKEKGDIPEGYSVSREKKERFSLILESASTNQTSMYLCASSDRGLFHLYQETQYFGPGTRLLVL.

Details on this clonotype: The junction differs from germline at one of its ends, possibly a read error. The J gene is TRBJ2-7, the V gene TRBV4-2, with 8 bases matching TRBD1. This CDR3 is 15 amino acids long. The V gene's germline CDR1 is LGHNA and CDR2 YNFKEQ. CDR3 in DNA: TGTGCCAGCAGCCAAGATGGGCAGGGGGCTTACGGGCAGTACTTC. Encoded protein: CASSQDGQGAYGQYF.

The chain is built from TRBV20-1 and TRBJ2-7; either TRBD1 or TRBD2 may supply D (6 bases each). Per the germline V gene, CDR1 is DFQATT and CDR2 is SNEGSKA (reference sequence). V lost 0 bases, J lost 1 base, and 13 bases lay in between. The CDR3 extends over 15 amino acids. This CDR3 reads CSAREQRGVSYEQYF. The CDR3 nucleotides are TGCAGTGCTAGAGAGCAGAGGGGGGTGTCCTACGAGCAGTACTTC.